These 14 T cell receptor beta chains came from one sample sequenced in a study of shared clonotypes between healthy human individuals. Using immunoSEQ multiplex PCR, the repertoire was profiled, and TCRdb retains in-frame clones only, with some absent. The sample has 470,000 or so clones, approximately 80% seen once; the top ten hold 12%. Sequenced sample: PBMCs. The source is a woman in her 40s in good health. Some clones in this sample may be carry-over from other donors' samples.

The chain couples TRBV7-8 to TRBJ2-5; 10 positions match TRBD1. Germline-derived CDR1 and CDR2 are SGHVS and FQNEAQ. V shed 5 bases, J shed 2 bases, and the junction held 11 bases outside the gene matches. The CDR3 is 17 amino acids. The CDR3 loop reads CASSLSTGGRGQETQYF. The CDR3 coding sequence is TGTGCCAGCAGCCTCTCGACAGGGGGCCGAGGGCAAGAGACCCAGTACTTC. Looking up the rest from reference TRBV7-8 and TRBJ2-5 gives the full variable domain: GAGVSQSPRYKVAKRGQDVALRCDPISGHVSLFWYQQALGQGPEFLTYFQNEAQLDKSGLPSDRFFAERPEGSVSTLKIQRTQQEDSAVYLCASSLSTGGRGQETQYFGPGTRLLVL.

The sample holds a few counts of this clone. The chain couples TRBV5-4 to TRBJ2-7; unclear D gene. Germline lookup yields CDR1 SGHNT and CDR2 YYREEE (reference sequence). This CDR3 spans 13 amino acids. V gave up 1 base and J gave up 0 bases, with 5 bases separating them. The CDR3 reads CASSLTHSYEQYF. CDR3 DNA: TGTGCCAGCAGCTTGACGCACTCCTACGAGCAGTACTTC.

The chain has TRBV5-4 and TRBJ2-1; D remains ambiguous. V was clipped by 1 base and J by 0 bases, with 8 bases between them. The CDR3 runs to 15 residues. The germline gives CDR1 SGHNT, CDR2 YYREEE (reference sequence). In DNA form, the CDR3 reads TGTGCCAGCAGCTTGTACGTGGGCTCCTACAATGAGCAGTTCTTC. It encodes CASSLYVGSYNEQFF.

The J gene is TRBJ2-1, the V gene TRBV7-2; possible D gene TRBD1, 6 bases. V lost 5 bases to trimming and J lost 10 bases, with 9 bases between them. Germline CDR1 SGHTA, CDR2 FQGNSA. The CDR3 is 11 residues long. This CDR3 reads CASSQGPEQFF. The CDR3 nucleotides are TGTGCCAGCAGCCAGGGGCCAGAGCAGTTCTTC.

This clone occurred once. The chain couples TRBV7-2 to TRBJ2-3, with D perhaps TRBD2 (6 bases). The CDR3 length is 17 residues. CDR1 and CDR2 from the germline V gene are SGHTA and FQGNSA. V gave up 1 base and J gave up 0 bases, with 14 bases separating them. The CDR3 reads CASSLESRGSSTDTQYF. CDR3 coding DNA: TGTGCCAGCAGCTTAGAATCCCGGGGGTCGAGCACAGATACGCAGTATTTT.

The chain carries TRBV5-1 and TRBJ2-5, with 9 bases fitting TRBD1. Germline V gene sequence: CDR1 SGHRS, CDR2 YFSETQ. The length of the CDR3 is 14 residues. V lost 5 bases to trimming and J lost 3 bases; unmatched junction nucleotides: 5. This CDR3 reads CASREQGAEETQYF. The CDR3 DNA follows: TGCGCCAGCAGGGAACAGGGGGCGGAAGAGACCCAGTACTTC.

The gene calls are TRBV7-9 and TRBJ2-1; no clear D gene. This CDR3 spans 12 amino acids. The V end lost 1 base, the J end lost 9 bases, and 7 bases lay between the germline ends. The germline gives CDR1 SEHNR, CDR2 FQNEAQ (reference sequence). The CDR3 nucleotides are TGTGCCAGCAGCTTAGGCGACGGTGAGCAGTTCTTC. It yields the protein CASSLGDGEQFF.

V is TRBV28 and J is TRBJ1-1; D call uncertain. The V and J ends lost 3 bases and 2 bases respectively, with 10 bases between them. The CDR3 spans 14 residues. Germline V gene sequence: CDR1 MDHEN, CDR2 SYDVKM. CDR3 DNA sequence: TGTGCCAGCAGTTTGGTCACAGCCAACACTGAAGCTTTCTTT. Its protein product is CASSLVTANTEAFF.

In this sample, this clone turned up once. CDR3 loop: CAISEGQGIQETQYF. The DNA of the CDR3 is TGTGCCATCAGTGAGGGACAGGGGATTCAAGAGACCCAGTACTTC. The J gene is TRBJ2-5, the V gene TRBV10-3, with TRBD1 matching 9 bases. The CDR3 is 15 residues long. The germline CDR1 and CDR2 sequences are ENHRY and SYGVKD. J lost 2 bases, V lost 2 bases, and 3 bases had no gene match.

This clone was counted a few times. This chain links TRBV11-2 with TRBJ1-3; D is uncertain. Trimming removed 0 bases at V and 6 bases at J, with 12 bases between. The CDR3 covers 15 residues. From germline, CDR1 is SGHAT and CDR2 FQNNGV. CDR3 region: CASSLDRSRSNTIYF. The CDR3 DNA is TGTGCCAGCAGCTTAGACCGGAGCCGTTCAAACACCATATATTTT.

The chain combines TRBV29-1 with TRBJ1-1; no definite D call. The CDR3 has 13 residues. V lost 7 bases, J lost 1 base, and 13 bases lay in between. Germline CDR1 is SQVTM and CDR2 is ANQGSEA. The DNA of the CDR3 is TGCAGCGCTATATGGGCCCAGAACACTGAAGCTTTCTTT. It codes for CSAIWAQNTEAFF.

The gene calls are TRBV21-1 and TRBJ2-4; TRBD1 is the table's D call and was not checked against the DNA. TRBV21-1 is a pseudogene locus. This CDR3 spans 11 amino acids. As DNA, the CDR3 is TGTGCCAGCAACCCCAGGGACATTCAGTACTTC. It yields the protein CASNPRDIQYF.

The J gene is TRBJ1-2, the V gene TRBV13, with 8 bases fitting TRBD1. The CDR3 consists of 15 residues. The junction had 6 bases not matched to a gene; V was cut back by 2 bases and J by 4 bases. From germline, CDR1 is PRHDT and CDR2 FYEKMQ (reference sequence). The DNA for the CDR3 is TGTGCCAGCAGCTTACAGGGGGCTGGGAGCTATGGCTACACCTTC. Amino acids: CASSLQGAGSYGYTF.

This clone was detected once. The DNA of the CDR3 is TGTGCCAGCAGTGAACCTACTAGCGGCGGCCCCGAGCAGTACTTC. As protein: CASSEPTSGGPEQYF. The chain combines TRBV2 with TRBJ2-7, with 8 nucleotides matching TRBD2. Germline trimming cut 2 bases from V and 6 bases from J; bases unmatched to any gene: 9. The CDR3 runs to 15 residues. The germline CDR1 and CDR2 sequences are SNHLY and FYNNEI.